The 26 T cell receptor beta chains given below trace back to one sample, sequenced in a study of blood T cell repertoires in COVID-19. The assay was immunoSEQ multiplex PCR, and TCRdb's table has in-frame clones only and misses some. The sample holds about 240,000 clones, just under 85% seen once. What was sequenced was peripheral blood. Source of these receptors: a woman of 80 years or more with acute or convalescent COVID-19.

The chain uses TRBV3-1 (or the pseudogene TRBV3-2) and TRBJ1-4; a possible D gene is TRBD1 (5 bases). There are 16 residues in the CDR3. V lost 0 bases and J 10 bases, leaving 18 bases between the germline ends. Looked up from germline, CDR1 is LGHDT and CDR2 is YNNKEL (reference sequence). CDR3: CASSQEASGRARKLFF. For the CDR3, the DNA is TGTGCCAGCAGCCAAGAGGCCAGTGGCAGGGCGAGAAAACTGTTTTTT.

The chain recombines TRBV2 with TRBJ2-3; tentatively, D is TRBD1 (6 bases). CDR1 is SNHLY, CDR2 FYNNEI, per germline. The CDR3 has 14 residues. The germline V and J ends were trimmed by 6 bases and 4 bases, with 14 bases remaining between them. The CDR3 coding sequence is TGTGCCAGCAGCAATGGAGAGGGGGCAGATACGCAGTATTTT. Amino acids: CASSNGEGADTQYF.

The CDR3 loop reads CASSKDRGRLNTEAFF. The CDR3 DNA follows: TGTGCCAGCAGCAAGGACAGGGGACGGCTGAACACTGAAGCTTTCTTT. The chain employs TRBV11-2 and TRBJ1-1, with 9 nucleotides matching TRBD1. The J segment lost 0 bases and the V segment lost 5 bases, leaving 7 bases of the junction unmatched. The germline V gene encodes CDR1 SGHAT and CDR2 FQNNGV. The CDR3 contains 16 residues.

This chain links TRBV5-1 with TRBJ2-2, with TRBD2 matching 10 bases. Trimming cost V 4 bases and J 6 bases; bases outside gene matches: 3. Germline CDR1 reads SGHRS; CDR2 reads YFSETQ. CDR3 length: 14 residues. The CDR3 here is CASSIGLAAGELFF. The DNA for the CDR3 is TGCGCCAGCAGCATTGGACTAGCGGCCGGGGAGCTGTTTTTT.

V is TRBV5-8 and J is TRBJ1-5; D gene ambiguous. V lost 4 bases, J lost 7 bases, and 9 bases lay in between. Germline V gene data show CDR1 as SGHTS and CDR2 as YDEGEE. The CDR3 spans 12 residues. CDR3 bases: TGTGCCAGCAGCCGAGCCCCCCAGCCCCAGCATTTT. Amino acid sequence: CASSRAPQPQHF.

The table lists this clone with a few counts. The chain employs TRBV7-9 and TRBJ2-7; 7 bases align to TRBD1. V lost 2 bases to trimming and J lost 2 bases; unmatched junction nucleotides: 6. The CDR3 runs 15 residues. The germline gives CDR1 SEHNR, CDR2 FQNEAQ (reference sequence). DNA of the CDR3: TGTGCCAGCAGCTTACTCCGGGACAGACCCTACGAGCAGTACTTC. Encoded protein: CASSLLRDRPYEQYF.

This chain connects TRBV4-2 to TRBJ1-6; tentatively, D is TRBD1 (5 bases). CDR3 length: 15 residues. The V and J ends lost 0 bases and 8 bases respectively, with 11 bases between them. The germline V gene encodes CDR1 LGHNA and CDR2 YNFKEQ. CDR3 sequence: CASSQDAQGHSPLHF. The CDR3 DNA follows: TGTGCCAGCAGCCAAGATGCGCAGGGTCATTCACCCCTCCACTTT.

J is TRBJ2-5 and V is TRBV11-2, with D tentatively TRBD1 (5 bases). V lost 1 base, J lost 4 bases, and 13 bases lay in between. Germline values: CDR1 SGHAT, CDR2 FQNNGV. CDR3 size: 15 residues. The CDR3 nucleotides are TGTGCCAGCAGCTTAGGGGGCCATGTAAGAGAGACCCAGTACTTC. Translated, it gives CASSLGGHVRETQYF.

V usage is TRBV14 and J usage is TRBJ1-4, with a possible D match to TRBD1 (5 bases). Between the trimmed V and J ends, which lost 3 bases and 6 bases, there was a span of 11 bases. Germline V gives CDR1 SGHDN, CDR2 FVKESK. The CDR3 spans 14 residues. Written as DNA, the CDR3 is TGTGCCAGCAGCCAGGGGGGTTATCATGAAAAACTGTTTTTT. The encoded protein is CASSQGGYHEKLFF.

CDR3 coding DNA: TGTGCCAGCAGCTTAGGGGACAGGGATGGCAATCAGCCCCAGCATTTT. As protein: CASSLGDRDGNQPQHF. This chain uses TRBV7-3 with TRBJ1-5; 9 bases agree with TRBD1. CDR3 length equals 16 residues. Trimming took 2 bases from V and 2 from J; bases not matched to a gene: 4. The V gene's germline CDR1 is SGHTA and CDR2 FQGTGA.

The chain combines TRBV10-3 with TRBJ2-7; 10 positions match TRBD2. CDR3 length: 14 amino acids. The V gene's germline CDR1 is ENHRY and CDR2 SYGVKD. The V segment lost 6 bases and the J segment 4 bases; nucleotides outside the gene matches: 6. CDR3 protein: CAIRSSGGEYEQYF. The CDR3 DNA reads as TGTGCCATCAGGTCTAGCGGGGGCGAGTACGAGCAGTACTTC.

J is TRBJ1-1 and V is TRBV6-2 or TRBV6-3, with D hard to call. The germline V gene has CDR1 MNHEY and CDR2 SVGEGT. This CDR3 region has 15 residues. Trimming shortened V by 2 bases and J by 1 base, and 11 bases separated the two germline ends. The CDR3 here is CASSYASRGNTEAFF. The CDR3 DNA follows: TGTGCCAGCAGTTACGCTTCTCGAGGGAACACTGAAGCTTTCTTT.

In this sample, this clone turned up a few times. V and J are TRBV11-2 and TRBJ2-3; no definite D call. V lost 0 bases, J lost 2 bases, and 9 bases lay in between. The CDR3 has 15 residues. Germline CDR1 SGHAT, CDR2 FQNNGV. The DNA for the CDR3 is TGTGCCAGCAGCTTAGATAACAGTCCCACAGATACGCAGTATTTT. Amino acids: CASSLDNSPTDTQYF. Based on the CDR3 plus reference TRBV11-2 and TRBJ2-3, the full variable domain is EAGVAQSPRYKIIEKRQSVAFWCNPISGHATLYWYQQILGQGPKLLIQFQNNGVVDDSQLPKDRFSAERLKGVDSTLKIQPAKLEDSAVYLCASSLDNSPTDTQYFGPGTRLTVL.

V is TRBV3-1 (or the pseudogene TRBV3-2) and J is TRBJ2-3; TRBD1 matches 9 bases. The CDR3 totals 17 residues. Germline V CDR1 and CDR2: LGHDT, YNNKEL (reference sequence). V trimming: 6 bases; J trimming: 4 bases; junction bases outside the gene matches: 14. The CDR3 loop is CASSPQTPTGGADTQYF. The CDR3 DNA follows: TGTGCCAGCAGTCCGCAGACCCCCACAGGGGGCGCAGATACGCAGTATTTT.

This rearrangement joins TRBV5-4 to TRBJ2-1; TRBD2 matches at 7 bases. The CDR3 covers 13 residues. Germline V CDR1 and CDR2: SGHNT, YYREEE (reference sequence). Trimming took 3 bases from V and 9 from J; bases not matched to a gene: 6. For the CDR3, the DNA is TGTGCCAGCAGCTATGGGACTAAGATTGAGCAGTTCTTC. Translating gives CASSYGTKIEQFF.

The chain combines TRBV5-1 with TRBJ2-1, with TRBD1 matching over 11 bases. This CDR3 is 16 amino acids long. The V and J ends lost 0 bases and 4 bases, in that order; junction bases with no gene match: 3. Per the germline V gene, CDR1 is SGHRS and CDR2 is YFSETQ. The CDR3 reads CASSLEGTGGYNEQFF. In DNA form, the CDR3 reads TGCGCCAGCAGCTTGGAAGGGACAGGGGGTTACAATGAGCAGTTCTTC. The whole variable domain, filled in from reference TRBV5-1 and TRBJ2-1, reads KAGVTQTPRYLIKTRGQQVTLSCSPISGHRSVSWYQQTPGQGLQFLFEYFSETQRNKGNFPGRFSGRQFSNSRSEMNVSTLELGDSALYLCASSLEGTGGYNEQFFGPGTRLTVL.

There are many counts of this clone. The CDR3 DNA reads TGTGCCAGCAGCTTAGTTCAGAACTCTGGAAACACCATATATTTT. The encoded protein is CASSLVQNSGNTIYF. This chain uses TRBV11-2 with TRBJ1-3; no clear D. This CDR3 has 15 amino acids. The V end was cut by 1 base, the J end by 0 bases, with 7 bases between. Germline lookup yields CDR1 SGHAT and CDR2 FQNNGV.

The chain couples TRBV3-1 (or the pseudogene TRBV3-2) to TRBJ2-5; a weak D match, TRBD2 (6 bases). The CDR3 totals 15 residues. CDR1 and CDR2 (germline): LGHDT, YNNKEL (reference sequence). Trimming cost V 0 bases and J 4 bases, with 12 bases left between them. CDR3 region: CASSQDQLAGETQYF. For the CDR3, the DNA is TGTGCCAGCAGCCAAGATCAACTAGCTGGAGAGACCCAGTACTTC.

The CDR3 region is CASSQPATNEKLFF. CDR3 in DNA: TGTGCCAGCAGCCAACCAGCAACTAATGAAAAACTGTTTTTT. The chain recombines TRBV3-1 (or the pseudogene TRBV3-2) with TRBJ1-4; D gene uncertain. CDR1 and CDR2 (germline): LGHDT, YNNKEL (reference sequence). This CDR3 region has 14 residues. Trimming shortened V by 2 bases and J by 0 bases, and 4 bases separated the two germline ends.

The rearrangement uses TRBV2 and TRBJ2-1, with 9 bases aligning to TRBD1. V shed 10 bases and J 0 bases; nucleotides not matched to a gene: 4. CDR1 SNHLY and CDR2 FYNNEI come from the germline V gene. The CDR3 totals 14 residues. As DNA, the CDR3 is TGTGCCACCAAACAGGGGGCCTCCTACAATGAGCAGTTCTTC. It specifies CATKQGASYNEQFF. The whole variable domain, remainder taken from reference TRBV2 and TRBJ2-1, is EPEVTQTPSHQVTQMGQEVILRCVPISNHLYFYWYRQILGQKVEFLVSFYNNEISEKSEIFDDQFSVERPDGSNFTLKIRSTKLEDSAMYFCATKQGASYNEQFFGPGTRLTVL.

The chain carries TRBV19 and TRBJ1-5, with D maybe TRBD1 (5 bases). The ends were cut back, 10 bases at V and 3 bases at J, with 13 bases in the middle. Per the germline V gene, CDR1 is LNHDA and CDR2 is SQIVND (reference sequence). The CDR3 sequence is 13 residues long. For the CDR3, the DNA is TGTGCCACCTCAGGGTTGCACAATCAGCCCCAGCATTTT. Its translation: CATSGLHNQPQHF.

The rearrangement joins TRBV4-1 to TRBJ1-1; D perhaps matches TRBD1 (5 bases). Between the trimmed V and J ends, which lost 0 bases and 0 bases, there was a span of 11 bases. The CDR3 is 16 amino acids. In germline, CDR1 is MGHRA, CDR2 YSYEKL. The CDR3 region has the DNA TGCGCCAGCAGCCAAGATAATGGCAGGGTGAACACTGAAGCTTTCTTT. It yields the protein CASSQDNGRVNTEAFF.

This clone was observed a few times. The chain carries TRBV7-2 and TRBJ1-6; 7 nucleotides line up with TRBD1. Trimming at V came to 8 bases and at J to 6 bases, leaving 7 bases not matched to a gene. There are 14 residues in the CDR3. Germline V gene sequence: CDR1 SGHTA, CDR2 FQGNSA. The CDR3 coding sequence is TGTGCCAGCTGCCTCGACAGGGTTAATTCACCCCTCCACTTT. Its translation is CASCLDRVNSPLHF. The entire variable domain, with the rest obtained from reference TRBV7-2 and TRBJ1-6, is as follows: GAGVSQSPSNKVTEKGKDVELRCDPISGHTALYWYRQSLGQGLEFLIYFQGNSAPDKSGLPSDRFSAERTGGSVSTLTIQRTQQEDSAVYLCASCLDRVNSPLHFGNGTRLTVT.

The rearrangement uses TRBV4-1 and TRBJ1-2; D gene ambiguous. With 2 bases removed from V and 0 bases from J, the gap between germline ends came to 4 bases. CDR3 length: 13 residues. Germline lookup yields CDR1 MGHRA and CDR2 YSYEKL. The CDR3 is CASSQTANYGYTF. CDR3 DNA sequence: TGCGCCAGCAGCCAAACAGCTAACTATGGCTACACCTTC.

The rearrangement links TRBV9 to TRBJ1-4; maybe TRBD1 (6 bases). V lost 8 bases and J lost 7, with 15 bases in between. The CDR3 is 13 amino acids. Germline V lookup: CDR1 SGDLS, CDR2 YYNGEE. Here the CDR3 reads CASGGAQGEKLFF. In nucleotides, the CDR3 is TGTGCCAGTGGGGGGGCGCAGGGTGAAAAACTGTTTTTT.

This rearrangement joins TRBV7-3 to TRBJ1-6; 7 bases are shared with TRBD1. The trim removed 1 base at V and 4 bases at J, leaving 7 bases unmatched. Germline lookup yields CDR1 SGHTA and CDR2 FQGTGA. This CDR3 contains 17 residues. The CDR3 coding sequence is TGTGCCAGCAGCTTAAATGCAGGGGGTGGATATAATTCACCCCTCCACTTT. Its protein is CASSLNAGGGYNSPLHF. Variable domain in full (rest from reference TRBV7-3 and TRBJ1-6): GAGVSQTPSNKVTEKGKYVELRCDPISGHTALYWYRQSLGQGPEFLIYFQGTGAADDSGLPNDRFFAVRPEGSVSTLKIQRTERGDSAVYLCASSLNAGGGYNSPLHFGNGTRLTVT.